This TCR beta chain stems from a study of blood T cell repertoires in COVID-19. Study-level information: Acute and convalescent COVID-19 samples came from the United States, Italy and Spain.

As processed by the authors: How many nucleated cells were present was estimated from reference gene primer amplification. This table comes from immunoSEQ multiplex PCR, and its TCRdb copy is limited to in-frame clones, with some not included. That table is the source of V, J and clone size, and D and trimming were worked out from the DNA. The sample includes 150,000 to 200,000 clones, around 75% of them seen just once. The V gene's germline CDR1 is SGHRS and CDR2 YFSETQ. The junction had 11 bases not matched to a gene; V was cut back by 5 bases and J by 4 bases. The length of the CDR3 is 15 residues.

The chain links TRBV5-1 to TRBJ2-5; TRBD1 matches 7 bases. This receptor was obtained from a woman aged 40 to 50 with COVID-19, enrolled during active disease. Sequencing was carried out using peripheral blood. The CDR3 region is CASRTDRASGETQYF. The CDR3 region has the DNA TGCGCCAGCAGGACCGACAGGGCCTCGGGAGAGACCCAGTACTTC.